The 18 T cell receptor beta chains below come from one sample, sequenced in a study of T cell repertoires in cytomegalovirus infection. Antigens for these TCRs are unknown. Using its own MiXCR run on the reads, TCRdb lists one record per CDR3 protein. This table has almost 90,000 distinct CDR3 sequences, approximately 32% appearing once. The input for sequencing was CD8+ T cells from cultured PBMCs, taken from culture after CMV antigen stimulation. The receptors derive from a human donor in good health (CMV status not recorded). Some clones in this sample may be carry-over from other donors' samples.

The rearrangement uses TRBV12-3 or TRBV12-4 and TRBJ1-2; D call uncertain. This CDR3 contains 14 residues. Trimming took off 4 bases at V and 3 bases at J, with 12 bases between the two ends. CDR3 DNA sequence: TGTGCCAGCAGTTCGACGCAAGGGTACTATGGCTACACCTTC. It codes for CASSSTQGYYGYTF.

The table lists this clonotype with many counts. The CDR3 nucleotides read TGTGCCAGCAGTCCACGGGGTGGCTACACCTTC. Translated, it gives CASSPRGGYTF. The genes are TRBV6-2 or TRBV6-3 and TRBJ1-2; the D is unclear. Germline V gives CDR1 MNHEY, CDR2 SVGEGT. Trimming left V 5 bases short and J 7 bases short, with 8 bases between. The CDR3 is 11 residues long.

The V call is TRBV7-9, the J call TRBJ2-7; either TRBD1 or TRBD2 may supply D (5 bases each). The germline CDR1 and CDR2 sequences are SEHNR and FQNEAQ (reference sequence). Deletions cut 0 bases from V and 4 bases from J, with 7 bases between. This CDR3 region has 13 residues. CDR3 sequence: CASSLAGDYEQYF. CDR3 coding DNA: TGTGCCAGCAGCTTAGCGGGGGATTACGAGCAGTACTTC.

The V call is TRBV19, the J call TRBJ2-1; either TRBD1 or TRBD2 may supply D (6 bases each). Per germline, CDR1 LNHDA and CDR2 SQIVND (reference sequence). Trimming shortened V by 4 bases and J by 9 bases, and 7 bases separated the two germline ends. The CDR3 is made up of 11 amino acids. In DNA form, the CDR3 reads TGTGCCAGTAGTAAGGGGGGTGAGCAGTTCTTC. Its translation is CASSKGGEQFF.

This chain joins TRBV12-3 or TRBV12-4 and TRBJ2-5; D possibly matches TRBD1 or TRBD2 (5 bases each). V lost 7 bases, J lost 2 bases, and 14 bases lay in between. The CDR3 runs to 14 residues. The CDR3 coding sequence is TGTGCCAGCACGAAACTATGGGGGCAAGAGACCCAGTACTTC. It specifies CASTKLWGQETQYF.

The sample holds a few counts of this clonotype. The CDR3 DNA sequence: TGCAGTGCTAGAAGGACAGGGGGCTTCAATCAGCCCCAGCATTTT. This sequence encodes CSARRTGGFNQPQHF. This chain joins TRBV20-1 and TRBJ1-5; TRBD1 agrees at 11 bases. V lost 2 bases to trimming and J lost 3 bases; unmatched junction nucleotides: 3. Germline CDR1 and CDR2: DFQATT and SNEGSKA (reference sequence). The length of the CDR3 is 15 residues.

This clonotype has at least ten counts. The V call is TRBV18, the J call TRBJ1-1; D perhaps matches TRBD1 (6 bases). The CDR3 is 17 residues long. Germline CDR1 and CDR2: KGHSH and LQKENI. The V and J ends lost 4 bases and 1 base respectively, with 19 bases between them. CDR3 DNA: TGTGCCAGCTCACAAGTGACAGGCGGCATTGGGAACACTGAAGCTTTCTTT. This gives the protein CASSQVTGGIGNTEAFF.

This chain links TRBV12-3 or TRBV12-4 with TRBJ2-5, with D possibly being TRBD1 or TRBD2 (5 bases each). CDR3 length: 13 amino acids. V shed 5 bases and J shed 9 bases, with 16 bases lying between them. The CDR3 DNA sequence: TGTGCCAGCAGTCCTCTTGTCCGAGGGGCCCAGTACTTC. Its protein is CASSPLVRGAQYF.

This clonotype was recorded a few times. Written as DNA, the CDR3 is TGTGCCAGCAGCTCACTAGGGGGGCAAGAGACCCAGTACTTC. Its protein product is CASSSLGGQETQYF. The rearrangement links TRBV7-2 to TRBJ2-5; either TRBD1 or TRBD2 may fit D (6 bases each). V lost 4 bases and J lost 2, with 11 bases in between. The CDR3 is made up of 14 amino acids. CDR1 and CDR2 (germline): SGHTA, FQGNSA.

The chain employs TRBV6-6 and TRBJ1-5; D unclear. The CDR3 loop spans 13 amino acids. Trimming stripped 6 bases from V and 2 bases from J, with 8 bases between. Germline V gives CDR1 MNHNY, CDR2 SVGAGI (reference sequence). CDR3 in DNA: TGTGCCAGCAGCCTCTTGGGCAATCAGCCCCAGCATTTT. It specifies CASSLLGNQPQHF.

This clonotype was counted between two and nine times. The gene calls are TRBV2 and TRBJ2-3; D not certain. The germline V gene has CDR1 SNHLY and CDR2 FYNNEI. The length of the CDR3 is 11 residues. V was trimmed by 6 bases and J by 3 bases, leaving 4 bases between them. This chain's CDR3 is CASRGTDTQYF. CDR3 nucleotides: TGTGCCAGCAGGGGAACAGATACGCAGTATTTT.

The genes are TRBV20-1 and TRBJ2-6; either TRBD1 or TRBD2 may supply D (5 bases each). In germline, CDR1 is DFQATT, CDR2 SNEGSKA (reference sequence). This CDR3 is 15 amino acids long. V gave up 0 bases and J gave up 2 bases, with 8 bases separating them. The CDR3 is CSARDGGTGANVLTF. Here the CDR3 DNA reads TGCAGTGCTAGAGATGGGGGTACTGGGGCCAACGTCCTGACTTTC.

This chain links TRBV19 with TRBJ2-1; 7 bases are a match to TRBD1. Germline V CDR1 and CDR2: LNHDA, SQIVND (reference sequence). J gave up 2 bases and V 3 bases, and 4 bases lay outside the gene matches. The CDR3 is 15 residues long. The CDR3: CASSIPGQTYNEQFF. The CDR3 nucleotides are TGTGCCAGTAGTATTCCGGGACAGACCTACAATGAGCAGTTCTTC.

This clonotype was recorded many times. The V gene is TRBV20-1, the J gene TRBJ2-1; 7 bases line up with TRBD1. Germline V lookup: CDR1 DFQATT, CDR2 SNEGSKA (reference sequence). The length of the CDR3 is 15 residues. With 6 bases clipped from V and 4 bases from J, the junction kept 12 bases outside the gene matches. CDR3 coding DNA: TGCAGTGCCGAAAGGTGGGACAGAGGGTACAATGAGCAGTTCTTC. Translation: CSAERWDRGYNEQFF.

The V gene is TRBV7-6, the J gene TRBJ2-3, with D possibly being TRBD1 (8 bases). Germline CDR1 and CDR2: SGHVS and FNYEAQ. This CDR3 spans 15 amino acids. Trimming left V 8 bases short and J 5 bases short, with 20 bases between. This CDR3 reads CASVSGAGGLDTQYF. CDR3 in DNA: TGTGCCAGCGTCAGCGGGGCAGGGGGCTTAGATACGCAGTATTTT.

This clonotype appeared many times. The chain has TRBV12-3 or TRBV12-4 and TRBJ2-2; the D is unclear. The CDR3 runs to 17 residues. V was trimmed by 6 bases and J by 0 bases, leaving 17 bases between them. Here the CDR3 DNA reads TGTGCCAGCAGGGCAGGCTTGGGGTCTACGAACACCGGGGAGCTGTTTTTT. Its protein is CASRAGLGSTNTGELFF.

This clonotype was seen ten or more times. V is TRBV19 and J is TRBJ1-5; possibly TRBD1 for D (6 bases). CDR1 and CDR2 from the germline V gene are LNHDA and SQIVND (reference sequence). The V end lost 5 bases, the J end lost 3 bases, and 14 bases lay between the germline ends. This CDR3 has 15 amino acids. CDR3 nucleotide sequence: TGTGCCAGTAGTGTCTTGGGGGCAAACAATCAGCCCCAGCATTTT. Translating it yields CASSVLGANNQPQHF.

The sample holds a few counts of this clonotype. The chain carries TRBV6-1 and TRBJ2-2, with D uncertain. The CDR3 is 13 amino acids. Germline CDR1 is MNHNS and CDR2 is SASEGT. Trimming stripped 7 bases from V and 6 bases from J, with 12 bases between. CDR3 DNA: TGTGCCAGCATCCAATGGGGATCCGGGGAGCTGTTTTTT. Protein product: CASIQWGSGELFF.